The 26 T cell receptor beta chains presented below share a single source sample, sequenced in a study of shared clonotypes between healthy human individuals. Sequencing was performed with immunoSEQ multiplex PCR; in TCRdb, only in-frame clones are kept and a portion is missing. The sample lists under 1,100,000 clones; 70% to 80% were seen once. Sequenced sample: memory CD4+ T cells sorted from blood. Documented subset: CD45RA-negative fraction. Receptors originate from a man aged 18 to 29 in good health.

This chain joins TRBV30 and TRBJ1-4, with D perhaps matching TRBD1 (6 bases). The CDR3 covers 13 residues. The germline V and J ends were trimmed by 4 bases and 7 bases, with 13 bases remaining between them. The germline V gene encodes CDR1 GTSNPN and CDR2 SVGIG (reference sequence). The CDR3 sequence: CAWKQGRVEKLFF. The CDR3 DNA is TGTGCCTGGAAACAGGGTCGGGTTGAAAAACTGTTTTTT.

The V and J genes are TRBV6-1 and TRBJ2-5, with TRBD2 as a possible D gene (5 bases). Trimming cost V 6 bases and J 4 bases, with 18 bases left between them. CDR3 length: 15 residues. Germline V gene sequence: CDR1 MNHNS, CDR2 SASEGT. Here the CDR3 reads CASSLGPGSGETQYF. The CDR3 nucleotides read TGTGCCAGCAGCCTCGGCCCGGGATCGGGAGAGACCCAGTACTTC.

The J gene is TRBJ1-6, the V gene TRBV6-5; D remains ambiguous. With 8 bases removed from V and 7 bases from J, the gap between germline ends came to 15 bases. The CDR3 sequence is 14 residues long. CDR1 and CDR2 from the germline V gene are MNHEY and SVGAGI. The CDR3 is CASGLRQTNSPLHF. DNA of the CDR3: TGTGCCAGCGGTCTCAGACAAACCAATTCACCCCTCCACTTT.

The rearrangement joins TRBV4-1 to TRBJ2-5; no clear D gene. Gene TRBJ2-7 matches the end of the DNA better, so the J call may be wrong. The CDR3 totals 11 residues. In germline, CDR1 is MGHRA, CDR2 YSYEKL. CDR3 residues: CASGLSYEQYF. The CDR3 DNA reads as TGCGCCAGCGGCCTATCCTACGAGCAGTACTTC.

This clone occurred once. This chain connects TRBV30 to TRBJ1-4; D gene unclear. The CDR3 extends over 20 amino acids. CDR1 is GTSNPN, CDR2 SVGIG, per germline (reference sequence). V was trimmed by 2 bases and J by 0 bases, leaving 25 bases between them. The CDR3, as DNA: TGTGCCTGGAGTACCCCGGAGCCCGGCCCAAAGCGGGCAACTAATGAAAAACTGTTTTTT. Amino acids: CAWSTPEPGPKRATNEKLFF.

The chain joins TRBV4-1 to TRBJ2-3, with D uncertain. CDR1 is MGHRA, CDR2 YSYEKL, per germline. Between the trimmed V and J ends, which lost 7 bases and 4 bases, there was a span of 6 bases. This CDR3 region has 11 residues. The CDR3 DNA sequence: TGCGCCAGCACAGAAGCAGATACGCAGTATTTT. It codes for CASTEADTQYF.

The chain uses TRBV10-1 and TRBJ2-7, with D maybe TRBD1 (5 bases). The CDR3 spans 14 residues. The V gene lost 3 bases and the J gene lost 6 bases, with 15 bases spanning the gap. Germline assignment: CDR1 WNHNN and CDR2 SYGVQD (reference sequence). CDR3 in amino acids: CASSDLGQGGEQYF. Written as DNA, the CDR3 is TGCGCCAGCAGTGACTTGGGGCAGGGTGGCGAGCAGTACTTC.

V gene TRBV27 combines with J gene TRBJ1-3; 9 nucleotides match TRBD1. Losses at the gene ends were 5 bases for V and 0 bases for J; bases not matched to a gene: 5. The CDR3 runs 16 residues. Per the germline V gene, CDR1 is MNHEY and CDR2 is SMNVEV (reference sequence). The CDR3 sequence: CASSPRTGDSGNTIYF. The CDR3 DNA is TGTGCCAGCAGTCCCCGGACAGGGGACTCTGGAAACACCATATATTTT.

J is TRBJ1-3 and V is TRBV4-1; tentatively, D is TRBD1 (6 bases). Germline V gives CDR1 MGHRA, CDR2 YSYEKL. The CDR3 sequence is 16 residues long. Trimming stripped 2 bases from V and 0 bases from J, with 11 bases between. CDR3 residues: CASSQTGTLSGNTIYF. The CDR3 DNA follows: TGCGCCAGCAGCCAAACCGGGACACTCTCTGGAAACACCATATATTTT.

V is TRBV2 and J is TRBJ2-1; 9 nucleotides agree with TRBD2. The CDR3 is 13 residues long. Unmatched junction bases numbered 7, after V lost 8 bases and J lost 8 bases. The V gene's germline CDR1 is SNHLY and CDR2 FYNNEI. CDR3 sequence (DNA): TGTGCCAGCGAGGCGGGGGGGCCCCATGAGCAGTTCTTC. Amino acids: CASEAGGPHEQFF.

V gene TRBV14 combines with J gene TRBJ2-1; 9 bases agree with TRBD2. The J segment lost 10 bases and the V segment lost 0 bases, leaving 4 bases of the junction unmatched. This CDR3 has 14 amino acids. Germline loops: CDR1 SGHDN, CDR2 FVKESK. The CDR3 DNA is TGTGCCAGCAGCCAAGATTGGCTAGCGGGAGAGCAGTTCTTC. Its translation: CASSQDWLAGEQFF.

The chain uses TRBV27 and TRBJ2-7, with 7 bases fitting TRBD2. V was clipped by 4 bases and J by 4 bases; unmatched bases: 10. Germline CDR1 MNHEY, CDR2 SMNVEV (reference sequence). There are 15 residues in the CDR3. CDR3 residues: CASSSTGRELYEQYF. The CDR3, as DNA: TGTGCCAGCAGTTCCACGGGGCGGGAGCTGTACGAGCAGTACTTC.

In DNA form, the CDR3 reads TGTGCCAGCAGCCACGGGGCAGGGGGCGAGCAGTACTTC. Protein product: CASSHGAGGEQYF. The rearrangement joins TRBV6-6 to TRBJ2-7, with 7 bases lining up with TRBD1. The ends lost 6 bases at V and 6 bases at J; junction bases unmatched: 8. The germline V gene encodes CDR1 MNHNY and CDR2 SVGAGI (reference sequence). The CDR3 is 13 residues long.

The gene calls are TRBV7-9 and TRBJ2-5; D remains ambiguous. The CDR3 covers 15 residues. V was shortened by 1 base and J by 4 bases, with 13 bases between the two germline ends. Germline V CDR1 and CDR2: SEHNR, FQNEAQ (reference sequence). CDR3 DNA: TGTGCCAGCAGCTTAGGAGTAGGGTCAGGAGAGACCCAGTACTTC. This codes for CASSLGVGSGETQYF.

This clone was seen a few times. This rearrangement joins TRBV4-1 to TRBJ2-2; 10 nucleotides align to TRBD2. Trimming cost V 2 bases and J 6 bases; bases outside gene matches: 9. The CDR3 sequence is 17 residues long. CDR1 is MGHRA, CDR2 YSYEKL, per germline. In nucleotides, the CDR3 is TGCGCCAGCAGCCAAAGATTAGGAACTAGCGGGGCCGGGGAGCTGTTTTTT. Amino acid sequence: CASSQRLGTSGAGELFF.

The chain is built from TRBV6-4 and TRBJ1-5, with D tentatively TRBD1 (6 bases). Germline V gives CDR1 MRHNA, CDR2 SNTAGT. The CDR3 covers 14 residues. With 5 bases removed from V and 8 bases from J, the gap between germline ends came to 16 bases. DNA for the CDR3: TGTGCCAGCAGTCCGGACGGGGGCGCGGAGCCCCAGCATTTT. Translating gives CASSPDGGAEPQHF.

This chain uses TRBV5-4 with TRBJ2-1; 10 bases map to TRBD2. V trimming: 0 bases; J trimming: 10 bases; junction bases outside the gene matches: 4. This CDR3 has 14 amino acids. The germline CDR1 and CDR2 sequences are SGHNT and YYREEE (reference sequence). This chain's CDR3 is CASSLAPLAGEQFF. The CDR3 bases are TGTGCCAGCAGCTTGGCCCCACTAGCGGGAGAGCAGTTCTTC.

The chain combines TRBV5-4 with TRBJ2-3; 7 bases line up with TRBD2. The ends lost 1 base at V and 2 bases at J; junction bases unmatched: 7. The CDR3 is made up of 16 amino acids. Looked up from germline, CDR1 is SGHNT and CDR2 is YYREEE (reference sequence). Here the CDR3 reads CASSLLASGYTDTQYF. The CDR3 nucleotides are TGTGCCAGCAGCTTGTTGGCTAGCGGCTACACAGATACGCAGTATTTT.

The rearrangement uses TRBV7-8 and TRBJ1-5; 8 bases agree with TRBD1. J was trimmed by 4 bases and V by 1 base; bases with no gene match: 3. Germline loops: CDR1 SGHVS, CDR2 FQNEAQ. The CDR3 spans 15 residues. CDR3 in DNA: TGTGCCAGCAGCTTAGTACAGGGGGGGAATCAGCCCCAGCATTTT. Its protein is CASSLVQGGNQPQHF.

As regards this clone: The sample holds other DNA sequences that translate to the same CDR3. This sequence joins TRBV6-6 and TRBJ2-7, with 7 bases that match TRBD1. The CDR3 length is 13 residues. With V trimmed by 2 bases and J by 3 bases, 1 base remained unmatched. The germline gives CDR1 MNHNY, CDR2 SVGAGI (reference sequence). The CDR3 is CASSYRDSYEQYF. Here the CDR3 DNA reads TGTGCCAGCAGTTACCGGGACAGCTACGAGCAGTACTTC.

The genes are TRBV6-5 and TRBJ2-7; possible D gene TRBD2, 7 bases. This CDR3 is built from 15 residues. V lost 7 bases, J lost 1 base, and 17 bases lay in between. CDR1 and CDR2 (germline): MNHEY, SVGAGI. Here the CDR3 DNA reads TGTGCCAGCACTCCAGGCGGGGGCAGTTCCTACGAGCAGTACTTC. Amino acids: CASTPGGGSSYEQYF.

The chain is built from TRBV6-1 and TRBJ1-4, with a weak D call TRBD1 (5 bases). V lost 2 bases and J 7 bases, leaving 14 bases between the germline ends. The CDR3 sequence is 15 residues long. The V gene's germline CDR1 is MNHNS and CDR2 SASEGT. The CDR3 coding sequence is TGTGCCAGCAGTGAACAGTCAGGGTTTGGTGAAAAACTGTTTTTT. Its protein product is CASSEQSGFGEKLFF.

The rearrangement links TRBV6-1 to TRBJ1-2; TRBD1 agrees at 10 bases. With 8 bases clipped from V and 2 bases from J, the junction kept 2 bases outside the gene matches. Germline values: CDR1 MNHNS, CDR2 SASEGT. The CDR3 is 13 residues long. The CDR3 protein is CASGQGGNYGYTF. The CDR3, as DNA: TGTGCCAGCGGACAGGGGGGAAACTATGGCTACACCTTC.

The chain has TRBV5-3 and TRBJ1-6; possible D gene TRBD1, 5 bases. TRBV5-3 is sorted into the ORF group, with uncertain function. The germline V and J ends were trimmed by 6 bases and 9 bases, with 28 bases remaining between them. The CDR3 runs 18 residues. The CDR3 nucleotides read TGTGCCAGAATGGACCCATCGTATCTGGGGGAGTTTGGTTCACCCCTCCACTTT. It is translated as CARMDPSYLGEFGSPLHF.

The count of this clone is one. This chain joins TRBV20-1 and TRBJ2-5; D may match TRBD1 or TRBD2 (5 bases each). The ends were cut back, 4 bases at V and 8 bases at J, with 11 bases in the middle. Germline-derived CDR1 and CDR2 are DFQATT and SNEGSKA (reference sequence). CDR3 size: 11 residues. Here the CDR3 reads CSATGQFTQYF. Written as DNA, the CDR3 is TGCAGTGCTACGGGGCAGTTTACCCAGTACTTC.

This clone was seen ten or more times. The same CDR3 is also encoded by other DNA sequences in this sample. The chain is built from TRBV2 and TRBJ2-5; D is tentatively TRBD1 or TRBD2 (6 bases each). Trimming removed 6 bases at V and 5 bases at J, with 10 bases between. The CDR3 runs to 12 residues. Germline values: CDR1 SNHLY, CDR2 FYNNEI. Written as DNA, the CDR3 is TGTGCCAGCAGCGGAGGGGGGGAGACCCAGTACTTC. Translating gives CASSGGGETQYF.